This passage covers 27 T cell receptor beta chains from one sample sequenced in a study of blood T cell repertoires in COVID-19 (dated by TCRdb to between 2020 and 2021). Libraries were made using the immunoSEQ multiplex PCR assay. In its TCRdb copy, this immuneACCESS table keeps in-frame sequences only and misses some clones. Where compared with another copy, unresolved V genes explain less than half of these, and the others have no known cause. The sample profile shows about 25,000 clones; roughly 80% of them were found once. Together, the top ten hold 55% to 75% of the sample. The sample taken for sequencing was peripheral blood. The source is a woman of 80 years or more with acute or convalescent COVID-19.

The chain carries TRBV7-6 and TRBJ2-1, with TRBD2 identical over 8 bases. This CDR3 region has 16 residues. Trimming at V came to 5 bases and at J to 2 bases, leaving 8 bases not matched to a gene. Germline-derived CDR1 and CDR2 are SGHVS and FNYEAQ. CDR3 coding DNA: TGTGCCAGCAGCCGCAGCGGGAGTGGCCCCTACAATGAGCAGTTCTTC. Translating it yields CASSRSGSGPYNEQFF.

This chain links TRBV30 with TRBJ1-1, with 11 nucleotides matching TRBD1. This CDR3 is 13 amino acids long. Germline lookup yields CDR1 GTSNPN and CDR2 SVGIG (reference sequence). The V segment lost 5 bases and the J segment 7 bases; nucleotides outside the gene matches: 6. CDR3 sequence reads: CAWARTGGNEAFF. The CDR3 DNA follows: TGTGCCTGGGCCAGGACAGGGGGCAATGAAGCTTTCTTT. Full variable domain (missing parts from reference TRBV30 and TRBJ1-1): SQTIHQWPATLVQPVGSPLSLECTVEGTSNPNLYWYRQAAGRGLQLLFYSVGIGQISSEVPQNLSASRPQDRQFILSSKKLLLSDSGFYLCAWARTGGNEAFFGQGTRLTVV.

This chain joins TRBV27 and TRBJ1-2, with 7 bases that match TRBD1. The CDR3 runs 15 residues. The trim removed 1 base at V and 8 bases at J, leaving 10 bases unmatched. Germline V gene data show CDR1 as MNHEY and CDR2 as SMNVEV (reference sequence). The CDR3 spells CASSLLSDRVKGYTF. CDR3 sequence (DNA): TGTGCCAGCAGTTTATTGTCCGACAGGGTAAAAGGCTACACCTTC.

The gene calls are TRBV10-1 and TRBJ2-1; no clear D. The CDR3 totals 14 residues. V gave up 4 bases and J gave up 3 bases, with 10 bases separating them. The germline V gene encodes CDR1 WNHNN and CDR2 SYGVQD (reference sequence). This CDR3 is CASSANNRYNEQFF. CDR3 DNA: TGCGCCAGCAGTGCGAACAATCGCTACAATGAGCAGTTCTTC.

V gene TRBV7-9 combines with J gene TRBJ1-2; tentatively, D is TRBD1 (5 bases). Germline V gene data show CDR1 as SEHNR and CDR2 as FQNEAQ (reference sequence). V dropped 5 bases and J dropped 6 bases, with 16 bases sitting between them. The CDR3 consists of 14 residues. In DNA, the CDR3 is TGTGCCAGCAGCCCCTTTGAAGGGGTACATGGCTACACCTTC. It codes for CASSPFEGVHGYTF.

The genes are TRBV7-8 and TRBJ1-1; D is ambiguous. Germline V gene sequence: CDR1 SGHVS, CDR2 FQNEAQ. The CDR3 contains 13 residues. V was shortened by 5 bases and J by 7 bases, with 14 bases between the two germline ends. The DNA for the CDR3 is TGTGCCAGCAGCAATGGAGGGTGGGATGAAGCTTTCTTT. It translates to CASSNGGWDEAFF. Full variable domain (rest looked up from reference TRBV7-8 and TRBJ1-1): GAGVSQSPRYKVAKRGQDVALRCDPISGHVSLFWYQQALGQGPEFLTYFQNEAQLDKSGLPSDRFFAERPEGSVSTLKIQRTQQEDSAVYLCASSNGGWDEAFFGQGTRLTVV.

The V and J genes are TRBV18 and TRBJ2-7; D perhaps matches TRBD1 (6 bases). V was pared by 3 bases and J by 1 base, with 13 bases between. This CDR3 comprises 15 residues. The germline V gene has CDR1 KGHSH and CDR2 LQKENI. CDR3 DNA: TGTGCCAGCTCACCTAGGACAGCCCTATCCTACGAGCAGTACTTC. Protein sequence: CASSPRTALSYEQYF. Complete variable domain (other parts from reference TRBV18 and TRBJ2-7): NAGVMQNPRHLVRRRGQEARLRCSPMKGHSHVYWYRQLPEEGLKFMVYLQKENIIDESGMPKERFSAEFPKEGPSILRIQQVVRGDSAAYFCASSPRTALSYEQYFGPGTRLTVT.

The chain has TRBV5-1 and TRBJ2-5, with TRBD2 matching over 10 bases. Trimming removed 4 bases from V and 5 bases from J; junction bases left unmatched: 11. Germline loops: CDR1 SGHRS, CDR2 YFSETQ. This CDR3 region has 16 residues. Here the CDR3 reads CASSPEGLAGVETQYF. DNA for the CDR3: TGCGCCAGCAGCCCGGAGGGGCTAGCGGGAGTCGAGACCCAGTACTTC.

The CDR3 DNA reads TGTGCCAGCAGCCAGGGACAGGCCCTCCACTCTGGAAACACCATATATTTT. It yields the protein CASSQGQALHSGNTIYF. V gene TRBV7-2 combines with J gene TRBJ1-3; 8 bases align to TRBD1. The CDR3 length is 17 residues. The V gene's germline CDR1 is SGHTA and CDR2 FQGNSA. The V and J ends lost 5 bases and 0 bases, in that order; junction bases with no gene match: 9.

V and J are TRBV6-4 and TRBJ2-2, with a tentative D call TRBD2 (5 bases). With 6 bases removed from V and 5 bases from J, the gap between germline ends came to 7 bases. This CDR3 has 12 residues. Germline CDR1 is MRHNA and CDR2 is SNTAGT. The CDR3 sequence: CASSTRTGELFF. In nucleotides, the CDR3 is TGTGCCAGCAGCACTAGGACCGGGGAGCTGTTTTTT.

This clone appeared a single time. V gene TRBV6-5 combines with J gene TRBJ1-5, with a weak D call TRBD1 (6 bases). Germline V CDR1 and CDR2: MNHEY, SVGAGI. The CDR3 length is 14 residues. The V gene lost 5 bases and the J gene lost 7 bases, with 15 bases spanning the gap. CDR3 sequence (DNA): TGTGCCAGCAGTCAACAGGGCGGAAGGCAGCCCCAGCATTTT. Translation: CASSQQGGRQPQHF.

The chain employs TRBV7-3 and TRBJ2-1; D is unclear. The CDR3 contains 12 residues. Germline V CDR1 and CDR2: SGHTA, FQGTGA. Trimming cost V 5 bases and J 6 bases, with 8 bases left between them. The CDR3 loop reads CASSPLGNEQFF. The CDR3 region has the DNA TGTGCCAGCAGCCCCCTAGGCAATGAGCAGTTCTTC.

The rearrangement links TRBV4-2 to TRBJ2-3; 9 nucleotides agree with TRBD2. The CDR3 spans 14 residues. CDR1 and CDR2 from the germline V gene are LGHNA and YNFKEQ. The J segment lost 4 bases and the V segment lost 6 bases, leaving 5 bases of the junction unmatched. The CDR3 region has the DNA TGTGCCAGCAGTCCGGGACTAGCAGCAGATACGCAGTATTTT. Translation: CASSPGLAADTQYF.

The rearrangement links TRBV5-1 to TRBJ2-1, with 13 nucleotides matching TRBD2. J gave up 4 bases and V 4 bases, and 5 bases lay outside the gene matches. Germline V CDR1 and CDR2: SGHRS, YFSETQ. The CDR3 contains 16 residues. The CDR3 DNA reads TGCGCCAGCAGCCTCAGGACTAGCGGGGGTTACAATGAGCAGTTCTTC. Its translation: CASSLRTSGGYNEQFF. The full variable domain, with the rest looked up from reference TRBV5-1 and TRBJ2-1, is KAGVTQTPRYLIKTRGQQVTLSCSPISGHRSVSWYQQTPGQGLQFLFEYFSETQRNKGNFPGRFSGRQFSNSRSEMNVSTLELGDSALYLCASSLRTSGGYNEQFFGPGTRLTVL.

This chain uses TRBV30 with TRBJ2-2, with 16 bases lining up with TRBD2. CDR1 and CDR2 from the germline V gene are GTSNPN and SVGIG (reference sequence). J was trimmed by 6 bases and V by 2 bases; bases with no gene match: 3. The CDR3 is 16 amino acids. The CDR3 loop is CAWSTGTSGGAGELFF. The CDR3 bases are TGTGCCTGGAGTACAGGGACTAGCGGGGGGGCCGGGGAGCTGTTTTTT.

The chain joins TRBV7-9 to TRBJ1-6, with 10 bases matching TRBD1. This CDR3 is 16 amino acids long. Germline assignment: CDR1 SEHNR and CDR2 FQNEAQ (reference sequence). J gave up 7 bases and V 2 bases, and 5 bases lay outside the gene matches. Here the CDR3 DNA reads TGTGCCAGCAGCTTAAGCGCGACAGGGGGCAATTCACCCCTCCACTTT. This sequence encodes CASSLSATGGNSPLHF.

This clone has more than one count but fewer than ten. The CDR3 region has the DNA TGCAGCGTTGTAGGGACAGGCAACACTGAAGCTTTCTTT. Encoded protein: CSVVGTGNTEAFF. V is TRBV29-1 and J is TRBJ1-1; 8 bases are a match to TRBD1. Germline V CDR1 and CDR2: SQVTM, ANQGSEA. The CDR3 has 13 amino acids. Trimming at V came to 4 bases and at J to 2 bases, leaving 3 bases not matched to a gene.

The rearrangement links TRBV2 to TRBJ2-1, with TRBD2 matching 13 bases. The CDR3 loop spans 15 amino acids. V lost 7 bases, J lost 6 bases, and 6 bases stayed unmatched. Germline CDR1 is SNHLY and CDR2 is FYNNEI. DNA of the CDR3: TGTGCCAGCAATGGACTAGCGGGAGTTCCCAATGAGCAGTTCTTC. Protein sequence: CASNGLAGVPNEQFF.

The chain uses TRBV4-2 and TRBJ1-2; D is possibly TRBD1 (6 bases). Looked up from germline, CDR1 is LGHNA and CDR2 is YNFKEQ. The CDR3 sequence is 15 residues long. V lost 4 bases and J lost 4, with 16 bases in between. The CDR3 DNA reads TGTGCCAGCAGCCGGACAGACACCCCTATCTATGGCTACACCTTC. Its protein is CASSRTDTPIYGYTF.

This sequence joins TRBV19 and TRBJ1-5, with D maybe TRBD1 (5 bases). Looked up from germline, CDR1 is LNHDA and CDR2 is SQIVND (reference sequence). V was clipped by 4 bases and J by 5 bases, with 15 bases between them. The CDR3 extends over 15 amino acids. CDR3 bases: TGTGCCAGTAGTAGCCTAGGAGGGGCCTATCAGCCCCAGCATTTT. It translates to CASSSLGGAYQPQHF.

The rearrangement uses TRBV9 and TRBJ2-3; TRBD2 matches 10 bases. The J segment lost 6 bases and the V segment lost 0 bases, leaving 1 base of the junction unmatched. The germline V gene has CDR1 SGDLS and CDR2 YYNGEE. The CDR3 has 14 residues. The CDR3 reads CASSVVLAGDTQYF. Here the CDR3 DNA reads TGTGCCAGCAGCGTAGTACTAGCGGGGGATACGCAGTATTTT.

The genes are TRBV18 and TRBJ2-3, with D possibly being TRBD2 (6 bases). Trimming left V 4 bases short and J 0 bases short, with 14 bases between. The CDR3 spans 16 residues. Germline V gene data show CDR1 as KGHSH and CDR2 as LQKENI. The CDR3 region is CASSRNGGASTDTQYF. DNA of the CDR3: TGTGCCAGCTCACGGAACGGAGGGGCTAGCACAGATACGCAGTATTTT.

The chain combines TRBV19 with TRBJ1-2; D is unresolved. The germline V gene encodes CDR1 LNHDA and CDR2 SQIVND (reference sequence). The CDR3 has 14 amino acids. Trimming took 1 base from V and 5 from J, leaving 11 bases between them. The CDR3 spells CASSIGSQGYGYTF. The CDR3 bases are TGTGCCAGTAGTATAGGGAGTCAAGGATATGGCTACACCTTC.

This clone has a handful of counts. The chain recombines TRBV10-1 with TRBJ2-1; the match to TRBD1 covers 8 bases. The CDR3 has 14 amino acids. J gave up 6 bases and V 6 bases, and 7 bases lay outside the gene matches. Germline-derived CDR1 and CDR2 are WNHNN and SYGVQD (reference sequence). CDR3 amino acids: CASSIQGQVNEQFF. The DNA of the CDR3 is TGCGCCAGCAGCATCCAGGGACAGGTCAATGAGCAGTTCTTC.

The chain recombines TRBV6-5 with TRBJ1-4; D is perhaps TRBD1 (6 bases). Per germline, CDR1 MNHEY and CDR2 SVGAGI. The CDR3 consists of 16 residues. The V end lost 0 bases, the J end lost 7 bases, and 15 bases lay between the germline ends. The CDR3 sequence: CASSYSSGHEAEKLFF. In DNA form, the CDR3 reads TGTGCCAGCAGTTACTCGTCGGGACACGAGGCTGAAAAACTGTTTTTT.

This clone was seen only a few times. The chain employs TRBV7-2 and TRBJ1-2; 8 nucleotides agree with TRBD1. The V gene's germline CDR1 is SGHTA and CDR2 FQGNSA. V lost 4 bases and J lost 8; bases outside the gene matches: 12. The CDR3 length is 15 residues. This CDR3 reads CASSSRTGKGRGYTF. CDR3 DNA sequence: TGTGCCAGCAGCTCCAGGACAGGGAAAGGGAGGGGCTACACCTTC.

Regarding this clone: The same CDR3 also results from other DNA sequences found in this sample. The gene calls are TRBV24-1 and TRBJ2-5; a possible D gene is TRBD2 (5 bases). V lost 2 bases to trimming and J lost 5 bases, with 8 bases between them. Germline lookup yields CDR1 KGHDR and CDR2 SFDVKD. This CDR3 has 13 amino acids. The CDR3 region is CATSDSRRETQYF. Here the CDR3 DNA reads TGTGCCACCAGTGATTCGCGGAGGGAGACCCAGTACTTC.